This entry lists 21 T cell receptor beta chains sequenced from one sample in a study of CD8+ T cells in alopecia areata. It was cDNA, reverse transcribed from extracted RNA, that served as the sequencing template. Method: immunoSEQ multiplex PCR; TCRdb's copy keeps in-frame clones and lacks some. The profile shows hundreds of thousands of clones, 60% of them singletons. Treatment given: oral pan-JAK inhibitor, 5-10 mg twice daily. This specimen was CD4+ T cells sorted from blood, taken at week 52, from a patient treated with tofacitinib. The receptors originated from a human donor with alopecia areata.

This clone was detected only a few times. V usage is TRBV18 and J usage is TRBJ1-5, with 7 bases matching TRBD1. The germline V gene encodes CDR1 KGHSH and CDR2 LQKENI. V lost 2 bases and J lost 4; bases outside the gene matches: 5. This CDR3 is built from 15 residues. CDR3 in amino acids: CASSPSGGRNQPQHF. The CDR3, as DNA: TGTGCCAGCTCACCATCAGGGGGGCGGAATCAGCCCCAGCATTTT.

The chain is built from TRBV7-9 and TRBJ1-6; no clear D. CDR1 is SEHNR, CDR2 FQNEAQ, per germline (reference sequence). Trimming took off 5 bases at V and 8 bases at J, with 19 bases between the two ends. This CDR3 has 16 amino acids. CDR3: CASSQGRASAYSPLHF. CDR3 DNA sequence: TGTGCCAGCAGCCAAGGGCGAGCTTCGGCGTATTCACCCCTCCACTTT.

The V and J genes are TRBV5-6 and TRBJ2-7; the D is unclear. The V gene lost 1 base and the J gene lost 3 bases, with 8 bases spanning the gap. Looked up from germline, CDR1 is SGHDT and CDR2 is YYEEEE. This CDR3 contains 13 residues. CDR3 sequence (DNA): TGTGCCAGCAGCTTGCCCGACGGCTACGAGCAGTACTTC. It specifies CASSLPDGYEQYF.

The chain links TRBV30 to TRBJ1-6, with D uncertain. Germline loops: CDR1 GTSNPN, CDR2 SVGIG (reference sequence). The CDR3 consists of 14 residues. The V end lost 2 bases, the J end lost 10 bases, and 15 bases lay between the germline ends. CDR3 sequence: CAWSMEGNGSPLHF. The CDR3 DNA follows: TGTGCCTGGAGTATGGAAGGGAACGGGTCACCCCTCCACTTT.

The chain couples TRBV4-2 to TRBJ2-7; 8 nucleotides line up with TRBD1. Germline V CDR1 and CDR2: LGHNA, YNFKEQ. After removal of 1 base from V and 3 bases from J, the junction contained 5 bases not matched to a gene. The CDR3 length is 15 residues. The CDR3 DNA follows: TGTGCCAGCAGCCAAGCACCAGGGGGCCGCTACGAGCAGTACTTC. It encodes CASSQAPGGRYEQYF.

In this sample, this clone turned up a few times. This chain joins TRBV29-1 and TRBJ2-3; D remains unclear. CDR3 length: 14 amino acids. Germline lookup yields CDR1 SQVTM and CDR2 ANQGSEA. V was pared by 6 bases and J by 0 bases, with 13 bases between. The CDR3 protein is CSVLKGLSTDTQYF. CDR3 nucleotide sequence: TGCAGCGTCCTGAAGGGTTTAAGCACAGATACGCAGTATTTT.

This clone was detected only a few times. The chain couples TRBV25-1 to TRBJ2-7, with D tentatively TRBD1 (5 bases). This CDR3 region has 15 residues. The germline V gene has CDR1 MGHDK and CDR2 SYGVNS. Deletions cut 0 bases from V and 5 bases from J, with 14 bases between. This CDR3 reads CASSEYGHVLHEQYF. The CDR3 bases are TGTGCCAGCAGTGAATACGGACACGTCCTCCACGAGCAGTACTTC.

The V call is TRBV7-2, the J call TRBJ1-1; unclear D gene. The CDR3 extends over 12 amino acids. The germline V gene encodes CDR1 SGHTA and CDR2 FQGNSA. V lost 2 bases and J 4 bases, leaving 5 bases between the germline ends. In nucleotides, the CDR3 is TGTGCCAGCAGCTTACGGGGCACTGAAGCTTTCTTT. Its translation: CASSLRGTEAFF.

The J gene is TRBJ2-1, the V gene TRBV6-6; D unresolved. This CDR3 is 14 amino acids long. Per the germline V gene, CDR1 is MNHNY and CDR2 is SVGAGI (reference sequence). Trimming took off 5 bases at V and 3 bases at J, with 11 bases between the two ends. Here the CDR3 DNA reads TGTGCCAGCAGTCGAATCAAGGACTACAATGAGCAGTTCTTC. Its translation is CASSRIKDYNEQFF.

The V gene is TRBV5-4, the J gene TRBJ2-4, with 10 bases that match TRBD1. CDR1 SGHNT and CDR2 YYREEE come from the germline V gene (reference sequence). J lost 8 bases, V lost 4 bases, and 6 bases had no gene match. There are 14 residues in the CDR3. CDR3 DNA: TGTGCCAGCAGCCCAGGACAGGGGGGGGACATTCAGTACTTC. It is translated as CASSPGQGGDIQYF.

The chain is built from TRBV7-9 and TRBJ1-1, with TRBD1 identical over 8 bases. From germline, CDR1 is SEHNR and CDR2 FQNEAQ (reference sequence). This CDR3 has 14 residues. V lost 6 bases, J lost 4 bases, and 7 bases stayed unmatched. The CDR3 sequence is CASRPGGGGTEAFF. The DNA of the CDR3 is TGTGCCAGCAGACCAGGGGGCGGGGGCACTGAAGCTTTCTTT.

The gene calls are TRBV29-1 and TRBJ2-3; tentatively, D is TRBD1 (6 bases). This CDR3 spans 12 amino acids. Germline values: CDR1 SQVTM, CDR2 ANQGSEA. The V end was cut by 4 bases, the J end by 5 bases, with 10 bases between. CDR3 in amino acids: CSVAGHKDTQYF. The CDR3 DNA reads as TGCAGCGTTGCGGGACACAAAGATACGCAGTATTTT.

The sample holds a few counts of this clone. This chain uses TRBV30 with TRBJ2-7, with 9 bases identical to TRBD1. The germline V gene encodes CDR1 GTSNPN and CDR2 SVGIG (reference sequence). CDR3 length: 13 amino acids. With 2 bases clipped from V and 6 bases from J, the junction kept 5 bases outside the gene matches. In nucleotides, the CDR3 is TGTGCCTGGAGTCGGGACAGGGTACGCGAGCAGTACTTC. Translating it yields CAWSRDRVREQYF. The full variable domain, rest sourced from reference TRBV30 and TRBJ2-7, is SQTIHQWPATLVQPVGSPLSLECTVEGTSNPNLYWYRQAAGRGLQLLFYSVGIGQISSEVPQNLSASRPQDRQFILSSKKLLLSDSGFYLCAWSRDRVREQYFGPGTRLTVT.

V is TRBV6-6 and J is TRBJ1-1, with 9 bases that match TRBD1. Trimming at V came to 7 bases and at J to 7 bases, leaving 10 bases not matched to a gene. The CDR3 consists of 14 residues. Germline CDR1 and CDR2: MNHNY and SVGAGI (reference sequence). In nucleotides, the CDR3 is TGTGCCAGCACCAATCAACAGGGGGCAAGTGAAGCTTTCTTT. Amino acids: CASTNQQGASEAFF.

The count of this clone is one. The CDR3 nucleotides read TGTGCCAGCAGTGACTCCTTGGACGGCCAAGAGACCCAGTACTTC. Translating gives CASSDSLDGQETQYF. This rearrangement joins TRBV2 to TRBJ2-5; D ambiguous. CDR3 length: 15 amino acids. Germline V lookup: CDR1 SNHLY, CDR2 FYNNEI. V lost 3 bases and J 1 base, leaving 12 bases between the germline ends.

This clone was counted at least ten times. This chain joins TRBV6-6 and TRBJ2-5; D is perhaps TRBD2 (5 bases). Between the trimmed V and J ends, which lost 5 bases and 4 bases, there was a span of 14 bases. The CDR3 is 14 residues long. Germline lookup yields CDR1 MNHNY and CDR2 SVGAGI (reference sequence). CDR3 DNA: TGTGCCAGCAGTCTACCCGGCGGGCGAGAGACCCAGTACTTC. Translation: CASSLPGGRETQYF.

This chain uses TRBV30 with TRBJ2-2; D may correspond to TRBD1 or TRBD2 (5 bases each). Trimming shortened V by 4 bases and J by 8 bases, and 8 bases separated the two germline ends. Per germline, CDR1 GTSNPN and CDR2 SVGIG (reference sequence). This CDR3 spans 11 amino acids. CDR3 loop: CAWTGTGELFF. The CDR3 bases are TGTGCCTGGACAGGGACGGGGGAGCTGTTTTTT.

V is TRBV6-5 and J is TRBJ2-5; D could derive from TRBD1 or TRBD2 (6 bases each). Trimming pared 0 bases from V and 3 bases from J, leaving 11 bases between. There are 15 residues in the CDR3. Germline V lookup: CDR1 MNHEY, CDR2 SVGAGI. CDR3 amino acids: CASSYSGGGEETQYF. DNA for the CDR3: TGTGCCAGCAGTTACTCGGGGGGCGGCGAAGAGACCCAGTACTTC.

The CDR3 DNA sequence: TGTGCCAGCTCACCGGACAGGGGACATAATTCACCCCTCCACTTT. This encodes CASSPDRGHNSPLHF. This rearrangement joins TRBV18 to TRBJ1-6, with TRBD1 identical over 9 bases. Germline trimming cut 3 bases from V and 5 bases from J; bases unmatched to any gene: 2. CDR1 KGHSH and CDR2 LQKENI come from the germline V gene. This CDR3 has 15 residues.

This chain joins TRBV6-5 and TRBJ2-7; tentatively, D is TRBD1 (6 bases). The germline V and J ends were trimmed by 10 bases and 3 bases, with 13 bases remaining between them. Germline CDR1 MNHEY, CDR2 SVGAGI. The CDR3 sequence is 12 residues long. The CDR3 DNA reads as TGTGCCACCGGGGACACCAGCTACGAGCAGTACTTC. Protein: CATGDTSYEQYF.

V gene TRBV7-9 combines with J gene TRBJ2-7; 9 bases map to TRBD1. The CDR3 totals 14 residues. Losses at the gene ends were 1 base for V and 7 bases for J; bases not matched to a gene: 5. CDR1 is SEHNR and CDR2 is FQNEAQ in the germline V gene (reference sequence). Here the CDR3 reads CASSLEGQGGEQYF. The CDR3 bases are TGTGCCAGCAGCTTAGAGGGACAGGGAGGGGAGCAGTACTTC.